A single sample is the source of the 23 T cell receptor beta chains below, sequenced in a study of blood T cell repertoires in COVID-19. Data came from immunoSEQ multiplex PCR; TCRdb stores just in-frame clones and leaves some out. The data contain some 240,000 clones, around 86% of them seen just once; the ten biggest clones take up 3.3%. Material: PBMCs or T cells enriched from blood (not recorded which). Receptors originate from a middle-aged woman with acute COVID-19.

This clone has only a few counts. The J gene is TRBJ1-2, the V gene TRBV24-1, with D hard to call. CDR3 size: 13 residues. V was clipped by 5 bases and J by 2 bases, with 8 bases between them. CDR1 and CDR2 from the germline V gene are KGHDR and SFDVKD. The CDR3 loop is CATSVSGNYGYTF. The CDR3, as DNA: TGTGCCACCAGTGTGTCGGGAAACTATGGCTACACCTTC.

The rearrangement uses TRBV6-4 and TRBJ2-3; 8 bases agree with TRBD2. In germline, CDR1 is MRHNA, CDR2 SNTAGT. The CDR3 sequence is 15 residues long. V was pared by 6 bases and J by 4 bases, with 9 bases of the junction left unmatched. The CDR3 region has the DNA TGTGCCAGCAGCGAATCTACTAGCGGCGCAGATACGCAGTATTTT. It is translated as CASSESTSGADTQYF.

This clone was observed a single time. The rearrangement joins TRBV30 to TRBJ2-7, with a possible D match to TRBD2 (5 bases). V was clipped by 0 bases and J by 7 bases, with 16 bases between them. The CDR3 runs to 14 residues. Germline CDR1 is GTSNPN and CDR2 is SVGIG (reference sequence). CDR3 bases: TGTGCCTGGAGTGTAGAGCTCGCTACGGGAGAGCAGTACTTC. Translated, it gives CAWSVELATGEQYF.

The chain carries TRBV19 and TRBJ2-4; 8 bases agree with TRBD2. Germline V gene data show CDR1 as LNHDA and CDR2 as SQIVND (reference sequence). J lost 6 bases, V lost 3 bases, and 7 bases had no gene match. This CDR3 region has 15 residues. The chain's CDR3 is CASSMSGSWGNIQYF. Written as DNA, the CDR3 is TGTGCCAGTAGTATGAGCGGGAGCTGGGGAAACATTCAGTACTTC. The full variable domain, in which reference TRBV19 and TRBJ2-4 provide the parts outside the CDR3, is DGGITQSPKYLFRKEGQNVTLSCEQNLNHDAMYWYRQDPGQGLRLIYYSQIVNDFQKGDIAEGYSVSREKKESFPLTVTSAQKNPTAFYLCASSMSGSWGNIQYFGAGTRLSVL.

In this sample, this clone turned up once. The chain combines TRBV30 with TRBJ1-2, with 7 nucleotides matching TRBD1. The CDR3 consists of 13 residues. The V segment lost 2 bases and the J segment 8 bases; nucleotides outside the gene matches: 8. The germline CDR1 and CDR2 sequences are GTSNPN and SVGIG (reference sequence). Here the CDR3 reads CAWSTRGTEGYTF. Written as DNA, the CDR3 is TGTGCCTGGAGTACCAGGGGGACAGAGGGCTACACCTTC. The full variable domain, with the rest looked up from reference TRBV30 and TRBJ1-2, is SQTIHQWPATLVQPVGSPLSLECTVEGTSNPNLYWYRQAAGRGLQLLFYSVGIGQISSEVPQNLSASRPQDRQFILSSKKLLLSDSGFYLCAWSTRGTEGYTFGSGTRLTVV.

This chain uses TRBV4-1 with TRBJ2-7; D gene uncertain. The CDR3 totals 14 residues. The V and J ends lost 0 bases and 3 bases respectively, with 9 bases between them. Per the germline V gene, CDR1 is MGHRA and CDR2 is YSYEKL. The CDR3 loop reads CASSQDRVVYEQYF. For the CDR3, the DNA is TGCGCCAGCAGCCAAGATAGAGTGGTCTACGAGCAGTACTTC.

The genes are TRBV19 and TRBJ1-1; tentative D call: TRBD1 (6 bases). V shed 10 bases and J shed 9 bases, with 27 bases lying between them. From germline, CDR1 is LNHDA and CDR2 SQIVND (reference sequence). CDR3 size: 15 residues. This CDR3 reads CATLIQGKGDNQAFF. In nucleotides, the CDR3 is TGTGCCACCTTGATTCAGGGAAAGGGGGACAATCAAGCTTTCTTT.

The V gene is TRBV5-5, the J gene TRBJ2-2; no clear D gene. V was clipped by 4 bases and J by 8 bases, with 12 bases between them. Germline V lookup: CDR1 SGHKS, CDR2 YYEKEE (reference sequence). CDR3 length equals 13 residues. Here the CDR3 reads CASSRAPGGELFF. CDR3 DNA sequence: TGTGCCAGCAGCCGCGCCCCCGGGGGGGAGCTGTTTTTT.

V usage is TRBV28 and J usage is TRBJ2-1, with 9 bases identical to TRBD1. The CDR3 consists of 15 residues. Germline assignment: CDR1 MDHEN and CDR2 SYDVKM. The junction had 10 bases not matched to a gene; V was cut back by 5 bases and J by 8 bases. The CDR3 DNA reads TGTGCCAGCAGTGGCCACAGGGGGCGTATCTATGAGCAGTTCTTC. Protein: CASSGHRGRIYEQFF.

The chain has TRBV30 and TRBJ2-3; TRBD2 agrees at 11 bases. Germline loops: CDR1 GTSNPN, CDR2 SVGIG (reference sequence). Unmatched junction bases numbered 5, after V lost 5 bases and J lost 4 bases. This CDR3 spans 14 amino acids. CDR3 sequence: CAWHSGRAPDTQYF. In DNA form, the CDR3 reads TGTGCCTGGCATAGCGGGAGGGCCCCAGATACGCAGTATTTT. Full variable domain (missing parts from reference TRBV30 and TRBJ2-3): SQTIHQWPATLVQPVGSPLSLECTVEGTSNPNLYWYRQAAGRGLQLLFYSVGIGQISSEVPQNLSASRPQDRQFILSSKKLLLSDSGFYLCAWHSGRAPDTQYFGPGTRLTVL.

CDR3 protein: CASSPGGNEQYF. CDR3 bases: TGTGCCAGCAGTCCAGGGGGAAACGAGCAGTACTTC. J is TRBJ2-7 and V is TRBV12-3 or TRBV12-4; 7 nucleotides align to TRBD1. Trimming removed 5 bases from V and 5 bases from J; junction bases left unmatched: 3. The CDR3 sequence is 12 residues long.

This chain links TRBV4-2 with TRBJ2-2, with 7 bases aligning to TRBD1. Germline loops: CDR1 LGHNA, CDR2 YNFKEQ. V was clipped by 1 base and J by 2 bases; unmatched bases: 4. This CDR3 is built from 16 residues. CDR3 region: CASSQAGTVNTGELFF. The CDR3 coding sequence is TGTGCCAGCAGCCAAGCCGGGACAGTTAACACCGGGGAGCTGTTTTTT.

The J gene is TRBJ1-1, the V gene TRBV9, with 7 bases aligning to TRBD1. Germline CDR1 reads SGDLS; CDR2 reads YYNGEE. The CDR3 totals 16 residues. J was trimmed by 4 bases and V by 0 bases; bases with no gene match: 9. Here the CDR3 DNA reads TGTGCCAGCAGCGTAGGACAGGGAATTTTTGGCACTGAAGCTTTCTTT. It encodes CASSVGQGIFGTEAFF.

The table lists this clone with a few counts. The chain employs TRBV9 and TRBJ2-6, with a weak D call TRBD1 (6 bases). The V end lost 5 bases, the J end lost 1 base, and 10 bases lay between the germline ends. The CDR3 is 15 residues long. The germline V gene encodes CDR1 SGDLS and CDR2 YYNGEE. The chain's CDR3 is CASSETGSGANVLTF. CDR3 in DNA: TGTGCCAGCAGTGAAACAGGGTCTGGGGCCAACGTCCTGACTTTC.

The CDR3 coding sequence is TGTGCCAGCAGCTTAGGGACTAGAGGAGTCTACGAGCAGTACTTC. Translated, it gives CASSLGTRGVYEQYF. V and J are TRBV13 and TRBJ2-7; maybe TRBD2 (6 bases). Looked up from germline, CDR1 is PRHDT and CDR2 is FYEKMQ (reference sequence). V was cut by 0 bases and J by 3 bases, with 12 bases left in between. The CDR3 length is 15 residues.

The chain joins TRBV11-2 to TRBJ2-3; D gene uncertain. Trimming removed 0 bases at V and 0 bases at J, with 7 bases between. Germline CDR1 and CDR2: SGHAT and FQNNGV. The CDR3 extends over 15 amino acids. The CDR3 DNA reads as TGTGCCAGCAGCTTAGAAATGAGGAGCACAGATACGCAGTATTTT. Its protein product is CASSLEMRSTDTQYF. The variable domain in full, with the rest retrieved from reference TRBV11-2 and TRBJ2-3, is EAGVAQSPRYKIIEKRQSVAFWCNPISGHATLYWYQQILGQGPKLLIQFQNNGVVDDSQLPKDRFSAERLKGVDSTLKIQPAKLEDSAVYLCASSLEMRSTDTQYFGPGTRLTVL.

This chain joins TRBV9 and TRBJ2-1, with 9 bases identical to TRBD2. The CDR3 loop spans 15 amino acids. Per the germline V gene, CDR1 is SGDLS and CDR2 is YYNGEE. Trimming cost V 0 bases and J 7 bases; bases outside gene matches: 5. CDR3 DNA: TGTGCCAGCAGCGTAGCGAGCGGGAGGAGTAATGAGCAGTTCTTC. Translation gives CASSVASGRSNEQFF.

V usage is TRBV11-3 and J usage is TRBJ2-3, with TRBD1 matching 8 bases. Germline loops: CDR1 SGHNT, CDR2 YENEEA. This CDR3 has 16 amino acids. The junction had 6 bases not matched to a gene; V was cut back by 0 bases and J by 4 bases. This chain's CDR3 is CASSLDPGGEADTQYF. CDR3 DNA sequence: TGTGCCAGCAGCTTAGATCCAGGGGGCGAGGCAGATACGCAGTATTTT.

V gene TRBV9 combines with J gene TRBJ1-6; D remains unclear. The germline CDR1 and CDR2 sequences are SGDLS and YYNGEE. With 0 bases removed from V and 6 bases from J, the gap between germline ends came to 4 bases. CDR3 length: 13 residues. DNA of the CDR3: TGTGCCAGCAGCGTAGGAGCTAATTCACCCCTCCACTTT. It encodes CASSVGANSPLHF.

This sequence joins TRBV18 and TRBJ2-7; 7 bases fit TRBD2. The CDR3 totals 14 residues. Germline loops: CDR1 KGHSH, CDR2 LQKENI. Trimming removed 0 bases from V and 4 bases from J; junction bases left unmatched: 3. The CDR3 DNA follows: TGTGCCAGCTCACCACCGCGCGGGAGATACGAGCAGTACTTC. Residues: CASSPPRGRYEQYF.

The J gene is TRBJ1-2, the V gene TRBV15; tentative D call: TRBD1 (6 bases). The V end was cut by 1 base, the J end by 1 base, with 10 bases between. This CDR3 region has 15 residues. Germline V lookup: CDR1 LNHNV, CDR2 YYDKDF (reference sequence). DNA for the CDR3: TGTGCCACCAGCAGAGGGACAGCAAGTAACTATGGCTACACCTTC. This translates into CATSRGTASNYGYTF.

The chain couples TRBV9 to TRBJ2-7, with D perhaps matching TRBD2 (5 bases). The CDR3 extends over 15 amino acids. Trimming stripped 7 bases from V and 1 base from J, with 18 bases between. Germline CDR1 is SGDLS and CDR2 is YYNGEE. The CDR3 DNA is TGTGCCAGCGGTGGGAGTAGGATTGGGTCCTACGAGCAGTACTTC. This translates into CASGGSRIGSYEQYF.

The chain is built from TRBV7-9 and TRBJ1-2; weak D call: TRBD1 (6 bases). This CDR3 comprises 14 residues. The V gene lost 2 bases and the J gene lost 4 bases, with 11 bases spanning the gap. Germline V gives CDR1 SEHNR, CDR2 FQNEAQ (reference sequence). For the CDR3, the DNA is TGTGCCAGCAGCTTAACAGGGAACGCCTATGGCTACACCTTC. This sequence encodes CASSLTGNAYGYTF.